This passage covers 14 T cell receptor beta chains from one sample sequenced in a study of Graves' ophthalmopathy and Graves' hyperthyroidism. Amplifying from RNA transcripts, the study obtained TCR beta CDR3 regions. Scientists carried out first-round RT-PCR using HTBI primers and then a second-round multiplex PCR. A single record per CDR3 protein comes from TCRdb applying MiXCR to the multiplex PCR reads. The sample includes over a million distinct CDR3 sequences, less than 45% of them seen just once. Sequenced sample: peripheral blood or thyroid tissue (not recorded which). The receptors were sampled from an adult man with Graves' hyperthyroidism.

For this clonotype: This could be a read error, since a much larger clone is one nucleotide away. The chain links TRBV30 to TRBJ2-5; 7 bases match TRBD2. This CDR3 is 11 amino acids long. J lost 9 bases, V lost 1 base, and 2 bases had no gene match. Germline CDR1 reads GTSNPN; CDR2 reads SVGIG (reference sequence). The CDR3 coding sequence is TGTGCCTGGAGTGATCGGGAGGCCCAGTACTTC. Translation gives CAWSDREAQYF.

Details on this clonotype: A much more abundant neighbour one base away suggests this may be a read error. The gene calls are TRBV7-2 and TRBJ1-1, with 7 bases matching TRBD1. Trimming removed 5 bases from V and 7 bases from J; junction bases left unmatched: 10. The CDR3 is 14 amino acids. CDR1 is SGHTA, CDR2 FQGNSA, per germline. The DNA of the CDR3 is TGTGCCAGCAGCGTGGGACAGCTTGTAGATGAAGCTTTCTTT. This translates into CASSVGQLVDEAFF. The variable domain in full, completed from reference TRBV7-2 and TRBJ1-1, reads GAGVSQSPSNKVTEKGKDVELRCDPISGHTALYWYRQSLGQGLEFLIYFQGNSAPDKSGLPSDRFSAERTGGSVSTLTIQRTQQEDSAVYLCASSVGQLVDEAFFGQGTRLTVV.

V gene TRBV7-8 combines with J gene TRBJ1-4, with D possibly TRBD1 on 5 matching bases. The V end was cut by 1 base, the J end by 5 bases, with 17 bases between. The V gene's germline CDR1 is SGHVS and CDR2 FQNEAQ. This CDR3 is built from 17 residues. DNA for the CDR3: TGTGCCAGCAGCTTAGTAAAAACCCAGGGATCAAATGAAAAACTGTTTTTT. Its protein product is CASSLVKTQGSNEKLFF.

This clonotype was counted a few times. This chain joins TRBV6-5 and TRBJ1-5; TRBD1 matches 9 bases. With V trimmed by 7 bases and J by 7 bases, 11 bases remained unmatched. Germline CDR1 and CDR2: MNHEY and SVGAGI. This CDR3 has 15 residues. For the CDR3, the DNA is TGTGCCAGCAACCCCGGACAGGGGCCACAACAGCCCCAGCATTTT. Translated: CASNPGQGPQQPQHF.

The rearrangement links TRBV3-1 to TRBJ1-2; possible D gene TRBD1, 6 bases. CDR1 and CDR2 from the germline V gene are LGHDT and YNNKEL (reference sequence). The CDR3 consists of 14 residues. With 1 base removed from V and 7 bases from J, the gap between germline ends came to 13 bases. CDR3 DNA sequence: TGTGCCAGCAGCCAAGTTATGGGGGCTCTTGGCTACACCTTC. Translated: CASSQVMGALGYTF.

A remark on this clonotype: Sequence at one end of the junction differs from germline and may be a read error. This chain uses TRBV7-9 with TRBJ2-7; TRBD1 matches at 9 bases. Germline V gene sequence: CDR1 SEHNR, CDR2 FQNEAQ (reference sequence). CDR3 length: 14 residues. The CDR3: CASSPGQGFYQQYF. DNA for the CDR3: TGTGCCAGCAGCCCGGGACAGGGTTTCTACCAGCAGTACTTC.

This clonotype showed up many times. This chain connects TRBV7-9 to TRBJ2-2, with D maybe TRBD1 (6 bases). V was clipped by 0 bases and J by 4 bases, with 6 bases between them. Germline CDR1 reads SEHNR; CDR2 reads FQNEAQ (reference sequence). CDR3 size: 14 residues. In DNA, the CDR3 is TGTGCCAGCAGCTTAGCGGGGGCCACCGGGGAGCTGTTTTTT. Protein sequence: CASSLAGATGELFF.

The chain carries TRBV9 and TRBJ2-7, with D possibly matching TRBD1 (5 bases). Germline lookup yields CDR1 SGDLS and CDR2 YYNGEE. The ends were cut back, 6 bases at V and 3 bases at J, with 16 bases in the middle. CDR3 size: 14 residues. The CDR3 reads CASNSIYRCYEQYF. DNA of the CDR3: TGTGCCAGCAACTCAATCTACAGGTGCTACGAGCAGTACTTC.

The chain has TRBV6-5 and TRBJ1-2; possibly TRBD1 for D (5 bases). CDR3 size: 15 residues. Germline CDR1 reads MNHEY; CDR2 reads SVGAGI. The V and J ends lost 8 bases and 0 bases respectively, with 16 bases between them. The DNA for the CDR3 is TGTGCCAGCTCCCCGGGGACCGAGGCTAACTATGGCTACACCTTC. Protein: CASSPGTEANYGYTF.

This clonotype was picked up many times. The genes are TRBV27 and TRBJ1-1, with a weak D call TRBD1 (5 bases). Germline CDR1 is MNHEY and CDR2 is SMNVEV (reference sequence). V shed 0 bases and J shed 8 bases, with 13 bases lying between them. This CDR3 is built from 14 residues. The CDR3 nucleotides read TGTGCCAGCAGTTTATCCCTGAGCAGGGCGGAAGCTTTCTTT. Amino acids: CASSLSLSRAEAFF.

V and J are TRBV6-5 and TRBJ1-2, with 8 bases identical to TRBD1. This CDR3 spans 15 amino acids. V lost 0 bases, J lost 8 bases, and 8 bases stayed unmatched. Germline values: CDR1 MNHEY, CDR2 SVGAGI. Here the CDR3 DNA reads TGTGCCAGCAGTTACTCAATCAGGGGGCGCAGCGGCTACACCTTC. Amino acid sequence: CASSYSIRGRSGYTF.

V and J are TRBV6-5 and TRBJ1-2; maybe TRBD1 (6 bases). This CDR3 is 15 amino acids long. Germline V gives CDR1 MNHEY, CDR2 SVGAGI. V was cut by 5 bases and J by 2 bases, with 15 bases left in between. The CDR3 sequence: CASSDRTEINYGYTF. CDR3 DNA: TGTGCCAGCAGTGACAGGACAGAAATCAACTATGGCTACACCTTC.

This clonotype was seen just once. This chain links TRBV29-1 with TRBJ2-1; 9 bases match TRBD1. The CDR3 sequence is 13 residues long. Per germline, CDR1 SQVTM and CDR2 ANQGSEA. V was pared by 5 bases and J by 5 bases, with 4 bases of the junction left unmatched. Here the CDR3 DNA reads TGCAGCGTTCCGTGGACAGGGGACAATGAGCAGTTCTTC. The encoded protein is CSVPWTGDNEQFF.

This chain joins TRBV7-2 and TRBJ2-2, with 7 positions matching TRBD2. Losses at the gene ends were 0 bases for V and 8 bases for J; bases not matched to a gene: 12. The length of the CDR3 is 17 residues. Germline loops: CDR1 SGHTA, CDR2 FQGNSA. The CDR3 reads CASSLARGGQAPGELFF. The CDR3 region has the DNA TGTGCCAGCAGCTTAGCGCGGGGAGGGCAAGCCCCTGGGGAGCTGTTTTTT.